This TCR beta chain is from a study of cytomegalovirus exposure and HLA in healthy donors. Whole-study results and caveats: Segments of the TCR beta V type were, in most cases, productive about 90% or about 30% of the time in an earlier analysis.

The PCR contained 60 Vbeta and 13 Jbeta primers. Method: immunoSEQ multiplex PCR; TCRdb's copy keeps in-frame clones and lacks some. The table has about 120,000 clones, over 75% seen once. To note about this clone: Antigen specificity is unknown.

Per the germline V gene, CDR1 is SGDLS and CDR2 is YYNGEE. The CDR3 extends over 15 amino acids. With 3 bases clipped from V and 4 bases from J, the junction kept 9 bases outside the gene matches. The source material was PBMCs. The chain recombines TRBV9 with TRBJ2-7; 8 bases align to TRBD2. The origin of this receptor is a man between 35 and 55 years old in good health and CMV-seropositive. The CDR3 loop is CASSEGPGGKYEQYF. In nucleotides, the CDR3 is TGTGCCAGCAGCGAGGGGCCGGGAGGGAAATACGAGCAGTACTTC.